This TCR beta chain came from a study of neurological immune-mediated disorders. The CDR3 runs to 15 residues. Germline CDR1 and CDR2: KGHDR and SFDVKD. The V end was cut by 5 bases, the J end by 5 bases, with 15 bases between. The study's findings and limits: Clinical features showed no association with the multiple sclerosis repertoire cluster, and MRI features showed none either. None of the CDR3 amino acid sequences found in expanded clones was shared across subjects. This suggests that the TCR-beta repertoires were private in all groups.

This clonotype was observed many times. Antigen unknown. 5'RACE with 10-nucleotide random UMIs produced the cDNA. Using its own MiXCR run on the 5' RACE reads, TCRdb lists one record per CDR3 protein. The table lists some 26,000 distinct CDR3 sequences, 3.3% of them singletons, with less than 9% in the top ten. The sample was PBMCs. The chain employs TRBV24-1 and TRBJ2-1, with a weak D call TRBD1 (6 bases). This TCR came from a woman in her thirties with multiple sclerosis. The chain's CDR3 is CATSASGQMNNEQFF. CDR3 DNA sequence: TGTGCCACCAGTGCCTCCGGACAGATGAACAATGAGCAGTTCTTC.